This T cell receptor (beta chain) stems from a study of shared clonotypes between healthy human individuals. This clone has more than one count but fewer than ten. Antigen unknown. The CDR3 is made up of 15 amino acids. Germline loops: CDR1 MNHEY, CDR2 SMNVEV (reference sequence). Trimming shortened V by 7 bases and J by 3 bases, and 15 bases separated the two germline ends. The assay ran at deep level. The method was immunoSEQ multiplex PCR; TCRdb's version includes in-frame clones alone and lacks a portion of them. The sample lists roughly 1,000,000 clones, roughly 74% occurring once. Study findings and constraints: Genetic and exposure-history diversity was limited by the few donors. It was expected that sequencing depth would affect clonotype sharing among donors. Inspection by rarefaction showed sorted-subset sequencing to be incomplete despite large depth.

This chain connects TRBV27 to TRBJ2-2; D is perhaps TRBD1 (6 bases). The sequenced sample was memory CD4+ T cells from PBMCs. The subset here: CD45RA-negative fraction. The receptor was derived from a man aged 18 to 29 in good health. Some clones in this sample may be carry-over from other donors' samples. The CDR3 spells CASTSRGSHTGELFF. The DNA for the CDR3 is TGTGCCAGCACCTCGAGGGGGAGTCACACCGGGGAGCTGTTTTTT.